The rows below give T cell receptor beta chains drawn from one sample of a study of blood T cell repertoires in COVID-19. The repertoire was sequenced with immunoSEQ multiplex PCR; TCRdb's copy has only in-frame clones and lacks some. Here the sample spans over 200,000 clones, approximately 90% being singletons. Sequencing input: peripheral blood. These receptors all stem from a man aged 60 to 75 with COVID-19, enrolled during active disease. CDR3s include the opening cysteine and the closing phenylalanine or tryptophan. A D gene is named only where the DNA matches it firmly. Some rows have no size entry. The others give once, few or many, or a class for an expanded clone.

TGTGCCAGTAGTACCTCCGGTGCAGGGGGCAACACCGGGGAGCTGTTTTTT	CASSTSGAGGNTGELFF	TRBJ2-2	NA	TRBV19	TRBD1
TGTGCCACCAGCAGGACCCCCGGGGGGTCGAACACCGGGGAGCTGTTTTTT	CATSRTPGGSNTGELFF	TRBJ2-2	NA	TRBV15	TRBD2
TGCGCCAGCACCGTTCGGGGAGACGGCAATCAGCCCCAGCATTTT	CASTVRGDGNQPQHF	TRBJ1-5	NA	TRBV10-1	NA
TGCGCCAGCAGCCAAGGGAGGGGTAATCAGCCCCAGCATTTT	CASSQGRGNQPQHF	TRBJ1-5	NA	TRBV4-1	NA
TGTGCCAGCAGTTACTGGCCGACAGGGACTGGAAACACCATATATTTT	CASSYWPTGTGNTIYF	TRBJ1-3	NA	TRBV6-7	TRBD1
TGCCAGGCAGGGATTTGTCAGCCCCAGCATTTT	CQAGICQPQHF	TRBJ1-5	NA	TRBV9	NA
TGTGCCAGCAGCCCGGGAGGGGCCGGCAATCAGCCCCAGCATTTT	CASSPGGAGNQPQHF	TRBJ1-5	few	TRBV6-5	NA
TGCGCCAGCAGCTTGAATACGGCTAGCGGTACCTACGAGCAGTACTTC	CASSLNTASGTYEQYF	TRBJ2-7	few	TRBV5-1	TRBD2
TGTGCCAGCAGCCAACTCCACACTGAAGCTTTCTTT	CASSQLHTEAFF	TRBJ1-1	few	TRBV3-1/TRBV3-2	NA
TGCGCCAGCAGCGTTGTGGCCCTCAACACCGGGGAGCTGTTTTTT	CASSVVALNTGELFF	TRBJ2-2	NA	TRBV4-3	NA
TGTGCCACCACCTGGGACAGGGCCACCGGGGAGCTGTTTTTT	CATTWDRATGELFF	TRBJ2-2	NA	TRBV2	TRBD1
TGTGCCAGCAGGCCAATTCGGGGTTCTGTAGCAGATACGCAGTATTTT	CASRPIRGSVADTQYF	TRBJ2-3	NA	TRBV13	NA
TGTGCCAGCGGAGTACAGGGATACAATGAGCAGTTCTTC	CASGVQGYNEQFF	TRBJ2-1	NA	TRBV6-5	NA
TGCAGCGCTGGACCGGGGAGATCCTACAATGAGCAGTTCTTC	CSAGPGRSYNEQFF	TRBJ2-1	NA	TRBV29-1	NA
TGTGCCAGCAGCTTAGTGGGACAGTACTACGAGCAGTACTTC	CASSLVGQYYEQYF	TRBJ2-7	few	TRBV7-2	TRBD1
TGCGCCAGCAGCCAAGAACCGGGCGCCCTCACAGGTTCACCCCTCCACTTT	CASSQEPGALTGSPLHF	TRBJ1-6	NA	TRBV4-3	NA
TGTGCCAGCAGCCCAGACCTTCGACAGGGCTATAGGGCAGATACGCAGTATTTT	CASSPDLRQGYRADTQYF	TRBJ2-3	NA	TRBV9	TRBD1
TGCGCCAGCAGCTTCGACAGCTCCGGTGGAGAGACCCAGTACTTC	CASSFDSSGGETQYF	TRBJ2-5	NA	TRBV5-1	NA
TGTGCCAGCAGTCCCCTAGACAGGGGCACTGAAGCTTTCTTT	CASSPLDRGTEAFF	TRBJ1-1	once	TRBV28	TRBD1
TGTGCCACACGACAGGGAGAAGAGCAGTACTTC	CATRQGEEQYF	TRBJ2-7	NA	TRBV28	TRBD1
TGTGCCAGCAGTGGGACTAGCAGGGTGGATACGCAGTATTTT	CASSGTSRVDTQYF	TRBJ2-3	NA	TRBV2	TRBD2
TGTGCCAGCAGCTTGAGGGGCCGCCTCCTGGGGGAGCTGTTTTTT	CASSLRGRLLGELFF	TRBJ2-2	NA	TRBV5-6	NA
TGTGCCAGCAGCCAAGTGGGGGCAGCGAACACTGAAGCTTTCTTT	CASSQVGAANTEAFF	TRBJ1-1	NA	TRBV3-1/TRBV3-2	NA
TGTGCCAGCAGTTTGCCCGGCGGGAGAGTTTGGAACAATGAGCAGTTCTTC	CASSLPGGRVWNNEQFF	TRBJ2-1	NA	TRBV28	TRBD2
TGTGCCACACGCCCGGGGTCAGGGCGGTCGGGGACAACAGAGACCCAGTACTTC	CATRPGSGRSGTTETQYF	TRBJ2-5	NA	TRBV10-3	NA
TGTGCCAGCAGCTTAGGTGGCGGGGTGATGGCCTATGGCTACACCTTC	CASSLGGGVMAYGYTF	TRBJ1-2	NA	TRBV7-9	NA
TGTGCCAGTAGCCAACAGGGTATCGGTGGCTACACCTTC	CASSQQGIGGYTF	TRBJ1-2	NA	TRBV19	NA
TGTGCCAGCAGCGTATGGGAGAACGGGGAGCTGTTTTTT	CASSVWENGELFF	TRBJ2-2	NA	TRBV9	NA
TGCGCCAGCAGATCCGGGGGGGCACCTTCTACCACAGATACGCAGTATTTT	CASRSGGAPSTTDTQYF	TRBJ2-3	NA	TRBV5-1	TRBD2
TGTGCCAGTAGTATAGTAGGGAGTCTGAACGAGCAGTACTTC	CASSIVGSLNEQYF	TRBJ2-7	NA	TRBV19	NA
TGCAGCGTTGAAGATATCGAGAACTATGGCTACACCTTC	CSVEDIENYGYTF	TRBJ1-2	NA	TRBV29-1	NA
TGTGCCTGGAGTATAGGACAGGGCGGCTATGGCTACACCTTC	CAWSIGQGGYGYTF	TRBJ1-2	NA	TRBV30	TRBD1
TGTGCCAGCAGCCCCTTTTACAGGGACGGCTATGGCTACACCTTC	CASSPFYRDGYGYTF	TRBJ1-2	NA	TRBV3-1/TRBV3-2	NA
TGTGCCAGCAGTCTAGGTCTCAACAGGGGCTACACCTTC	CASSLGLNRGYTF	TRBJ1-2	NA	TRBV28	NA
TGTGCCAGCAGTTTCAGGTCTTATGGCTACACCTTC	CASSFRSYGYTF	TRBJ1-2	NA	TRBV6-5	NA
TGTGCCAGCAGTGATGCAAGGAGGGGAGGCACCGGGGAGCTGTTTTTT	CASSDARRGGTGELFF	TRBJ2-2	NA	TRBV6-1	NA
TGTGCCAGCAGTTACCCGGACAGGGGGTATGGCTACACCTTC	CASSYPDRGYGYTF	TRBJ1-2	NA	TRBV6-2/TRBV6-3	TRBD1
TGTGCCAGCAGCCCGCGGGGGGATGAGCAGTTCTTC	CASSPRGDEQFF	TRBJ2-1	NA	TRBV9	TRBD2
TGTGCCAGCAGCTTAGTAGGGGCAGTCTCCGAGCAGTACTTC	CASSLVGAVSEQYF	TRBJ2-7	NA	TRBV7-2	NA
TGTGCCAGCAGCATTAGCGGGCCCTACGAGCAGTACTTC	CASSISGPYEQYF	TRBJ2-7	NA	TRBV5-6	TRBD2
TGCGCCAGCAGCTTGGGTCGGGAGAGAGTCGATGAGCAGTTCTTC	CASSLGRERVDEQFF	TRBJ2-1	once	TRBV5-1	NA
TGTGCCAGCAGCTTAGGCGGGGCACGCTACAATGAGCAGTTCTTC	CASSLGGARYNEQFF	TRBJ2-1	few	TRBV7-8	NA
TGCGCCAGCAGCTTGGCCCAGGGAACCTACGAGCAGTACTTC	CASSLAQGTYEQYF	TRBJ2-7	NA	TRBV5-1	NA
TGTGCCAGTATGGAGACAGGGAGGTATGGCTACACCTTC	CASMETGRYGYTF	TRBJ1-2	NA	TRBV19	TRBD1
TGCAGTGCTAGTGGGGCGGGGCAGCCCCAGCATTTT	CSASGAGQPQHF	TRBJ1-5	NA	TRBV20-1	NA
TGTGCCAGTAGTACTTTTTCCGTGGGACAGGGGGATGGCTACACCTTC	CASSTFSVGQGDGYTF	TRBJ1-2	NA	TRBV19	TRBD1
TGCGCCAGCAGCTTACTAGCGGGAGAACCCCCAGCCGGGGAGCTGTTTTTT	CASSLLAGEPPAGELFF	TRBJ2-2	NA	TRBV5-1	TRBD2
TGCGCCACCCGCCGGGGCGGGGACTCCTACGAGCAGTACTTC	CATRRGGDSYEQYF	TRBJ2-7	NA	TRBV10-2	NA
TGTGCCAGCAGTGACCGGAGGGCTTTCTTT	CASSDRRAFF	TRBJ1-1	once	TRBV2	NA
TGTGCCAGTAGTCCCATGGACAGCTCTGGAAACACCATATATTTT	CASSPMDSSGNTIYF	TRBJ1-3	NA	TRBV19	NA
TGCGCCAGCAGCTTGGTGGCGGGGGTTGAAGCTTTCTTT	CASSLVAGVEAFF	TRBJ1-1	NA	TRBV5-1	NA
TGTGCCAGCAGCCAAGTAAGCGGGGGGGTCACAGATACGCAGTATTTT	CASSQVSGGVTDTQYF	TRBJ2-3	NA	TRBV3-1/TRBV3-2	TRBD2
TGTGCCAGCACCCGGACAGGCCCTATGGACACTGAAGCTTTCTTT	CASTRTGPMDTEAFF	TRBJ1-1	few	TRBV6-5	TRBD1